The table lists the clone carrying this T cell receptor beta chain with many counts. The data are from a study of T cells in Graves' hyperthyroidism and ophthalmopathy. The source material, RNA transcripts, was used to amplify TCR beta CDR3 regions. TCR CDR3 regions were first amplified by RT-PCR with HTBI primers. TCRdb fed the multiplex PCR reads into MiXCR, producing one record per CDR3 protein. Of approximately 380,000 distinct CDR3 sequences in the sample, about 14% were seen once. This CDR3 spans 13 amino acids. Trimming removed 8 bases at V and 3 bases at J, with 13 bases between. In germline, CDR1 is MNHEY, CDR2 SMNVEV (reference sequence).

Sequencing was performed on blood. The chain is built from TRBV27 and TRBJ1-2; D not certain. This TCR came from a man in his fifties with Graves' ophthalmopathy. As DNA, the CDR3 is TGTGCCAGCTCCCCCGAGGCCTACTATGGCTACACCTTC. Translating it yields CASSPEAYYGYTF.